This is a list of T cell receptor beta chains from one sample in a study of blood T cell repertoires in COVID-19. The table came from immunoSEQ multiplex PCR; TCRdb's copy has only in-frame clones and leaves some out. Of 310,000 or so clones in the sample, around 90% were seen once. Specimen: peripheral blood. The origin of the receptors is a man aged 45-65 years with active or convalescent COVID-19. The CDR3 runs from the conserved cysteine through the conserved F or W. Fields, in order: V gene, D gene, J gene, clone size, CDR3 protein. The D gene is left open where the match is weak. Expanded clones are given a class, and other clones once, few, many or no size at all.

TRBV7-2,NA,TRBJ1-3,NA,CASSSERGNTIYF
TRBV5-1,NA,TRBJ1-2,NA,CASSLGANYGYTF
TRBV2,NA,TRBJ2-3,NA,CASSGSTSTDTQYF
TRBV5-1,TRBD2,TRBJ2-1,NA,CASARRTSTKEQFF
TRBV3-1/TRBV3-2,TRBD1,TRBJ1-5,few,CASSIGTGSNQPQHF
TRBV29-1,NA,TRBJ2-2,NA,CSVGGPNTGELFF
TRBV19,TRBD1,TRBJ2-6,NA,CASSPLPGQGAYSGANVLTF
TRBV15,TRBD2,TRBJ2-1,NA,CATSRAGTSANNEQFF
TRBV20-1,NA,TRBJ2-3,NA,CSARSVYTQYF
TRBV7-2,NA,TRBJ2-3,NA,CASSLAPSGSTDTQYF
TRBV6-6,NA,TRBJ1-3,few,CASSYPRGAGNTIYF
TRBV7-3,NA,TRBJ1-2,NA,CASSPRAGRGYTF
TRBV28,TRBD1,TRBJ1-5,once,CASSSTGAQPQHF
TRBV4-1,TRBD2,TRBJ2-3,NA,CASSQERLGLAGAADTQYF
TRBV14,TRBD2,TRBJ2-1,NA,CASSYSSGTSRNEQFF
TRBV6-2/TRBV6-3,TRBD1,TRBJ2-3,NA,CASSSHRGSTDTQYF
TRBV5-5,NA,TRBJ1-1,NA,CASSLGQMNTEAFF
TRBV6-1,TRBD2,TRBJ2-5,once,CASSEEGLRWGGIETQYF
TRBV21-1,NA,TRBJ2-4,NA,CASSNGEDRLRLAKNIQYF
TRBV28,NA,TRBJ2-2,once,CASSAPVTGELFF
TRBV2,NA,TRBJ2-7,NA,CASSEQGLGYEQYF
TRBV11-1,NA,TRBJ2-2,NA,CASSLGTTNTGELFF
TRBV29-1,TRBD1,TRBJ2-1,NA,CSVEDVDRAAYNEQFF
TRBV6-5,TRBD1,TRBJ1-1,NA,CASSYSAGTVNTEAFF
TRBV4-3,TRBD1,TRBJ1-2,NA,CASNQVGRGAYGYTF
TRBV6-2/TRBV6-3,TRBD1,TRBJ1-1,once,CASSYSFHRGTEAFF
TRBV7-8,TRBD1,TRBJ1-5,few,CASSLAQGAHQPQHF
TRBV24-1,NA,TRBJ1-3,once,CATSDSQTGGNTIYF
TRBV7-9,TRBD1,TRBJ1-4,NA,CASSWQGANEKLFF
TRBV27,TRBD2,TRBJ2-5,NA,CASRPSGRDQETQYF
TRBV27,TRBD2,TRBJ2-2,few,CASSVSGGVRNGELFF